This TCR beta chain was documented in a study of T cell clonality in common variable immunodeficiency. Points from the study as a whole: Fewer TCRbeta clones were shared among CVID subjects than controls. What drives increased CVID clonality needs T cell subpopulation sequencing.

Caucasian heritage predominated among both patients and controls. Blood samples were heparinized, about 4.5 to 8 ml per donor. Generated by immunoSEQ multiplex PCR, the TCRdb table keeps only in-frame clones and is missing some. There are approximately 30,000 clones in the sample, none observed a single time. The germline CDR1 and CDR2 sequences are SEHNR and FQNEAQ (reference sequence). This CDR3 has 13 amino acids. Trimming removed 3 bases from V and 7 bases from J, with 12 bases in between. In this sample, this clone turned up many times. The antigen remains unidentified. The read ends 3 residues early relative to the CDR3; the germline J gene fills the gap.

The rearrangement links TRBV7-9 to TRBJ1-2; D may be TRBD1 (5 bases). This clonotype was sampled from a person aged 18 to 70 in good health. What was sequenced was peripheral blood mononuclear cells. The CDR3 sequence is CASSFSTRGGYTF. The DNA read from the CDR3 is TGTGCCAGCAGCTTTTCCACGAGGGGTGGC.